This T cell receptor (beta chain) was profiled in a study of T cells in women clearing cervical HPV infection. Study-wide background: Controls gave blood once infection was undetectable; cases at lesion identification.

All donors had a single incident cervical HPV16 infection, not prevalent. In regard to this clone: The read gets to within 3 residues of the CDR3 end, and the germline J gene fills in the rest.

The data were produced by immunoSEQ multiplex PCR, yet TCRdb's version contains in-frame clones alone and is incomplete. There are tens of thousands of clones in the sample, with about 7.3% held by the top ten. Germline CDR1 is SGHNT and CDR2 is YYREEE (reference sequence). The CDR3 runs 14 residues. V lost 2 bases and J 4 bases, leaving 7 bases between the germline ends. V usage is TRBV5-4 and J usage is TRBJ1-6, with TRBD1 as a possible D gene (6 bases). Sequenced material: blood buffy coat. This receptor was taken from a woman between 18 and 70 years old with a cervical HPV16 infection that either progressed to CIN3+ or cleared (not recorded which). CDR3 sequence: CASSLQGYNSPLHF. Incomplete CDR3 DNA: TGTGCCAGCAGCTTACAGGGATATAATTCACCC.